This T cell receptor beta chain derives from a study of T cell responses to AZD1222 COVID-19 vaccine. Study results and caveats: Donor demographics were predominantly white British with a female majority; clonal diversity may be underestimated. Baseline testing showed seropositivity in only a handful of AZD1222 recipients. Of spike-specific TCRs, nearly half reportedly target regions left unmutated in variants. Repertoire sampling occurred only after the peak T cell response.

As regards this clone: Its antigen is unknown.

V shed 5 bases and J 2 bases; nucleotides not matched to a gene: 14. This CDR3 is built from 17 residues. Per the germline V gene, CDR1 is WNHNN and CDR2 is SYGVQD (reference sequence). Here immunoSEQ multiplex PCR was the method, and the copy in TCRdb shows in-frame clones only, minus some. Of tens of thousands of clones listed, roughly 83% were seen once; the top ten hold 25% to 30%. Material: peripheral blood, obtained on day 0 of AZD1222 vaccination. V is TRBV10-1 and J is TRBJ2-7; 8 bases fit TRBD1. This TCR was recovered from an adult in good health. CDR3 sequence reads: CASSSTPRTGRAYEQYF. The DNA for the CDR3 is TGCGCCAGCAGTTCAACCCCCAGGACAGGGCGCGCCTACGAGCAGTACTTC.